The source of this T cell receptor (beta chain) is a study of T cell responses to AZD1222 COVID-19 vaccine. Data came from immunoSEQ multiplex PCR; TCRdb stores just in-frame clones and leaves some out. Of 80,000 to 130,000 clones listed, 80% to 90% are singletons. Study-wide results and limits: Seropositive at baseline were only five or six AZD1222 recipients. The breadth and depth of Spike-specific TCRs increased once two AZD1222 doses had been given.

Deletions cut 2 bases from V and 8 bases from J, with 12 bases between. Germline CDR1 reads SNHLY; CDR2 reads FYNNEI. This CDR3 spans 13 amino acids. Regarding this clone: Its target is unknown.

Sample: peripheral blood, taken on day 0 of AZD1222 vaccination. This TCR derives from an adult in good health. V usage is TRBV2 and J usage is TRBJ1-2, with D possibly matching TRBD1 (5 bases). CDR3 bases: TGTGCCAGCAGTGAAAAAAGGCAGGGAGGCTACACCTTC. This translates into CASSEKRQGGYTF. Based on the CDR3 plus reference TRBV2 and TRBJ1-2, the full variable domain is EPEVTQTPSHQVTQMGQEVILRCVPISNHLYFYWYRQILGQKVEFLVSFYNNEISEKSEIFDDQFSVERPDGSNFTLKIRSTKLEDSAMYFCASSEKRQGGYTFGSGTRLTVV.